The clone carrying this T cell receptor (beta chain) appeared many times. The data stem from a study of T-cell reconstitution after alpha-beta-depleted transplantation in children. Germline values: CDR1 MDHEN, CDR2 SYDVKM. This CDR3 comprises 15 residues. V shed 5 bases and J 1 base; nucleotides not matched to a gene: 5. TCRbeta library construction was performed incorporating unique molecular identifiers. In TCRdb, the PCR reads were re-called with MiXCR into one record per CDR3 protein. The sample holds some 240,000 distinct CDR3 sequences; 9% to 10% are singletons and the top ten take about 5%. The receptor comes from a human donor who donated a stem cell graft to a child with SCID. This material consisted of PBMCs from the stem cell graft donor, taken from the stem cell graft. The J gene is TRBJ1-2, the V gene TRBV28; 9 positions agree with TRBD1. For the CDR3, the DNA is TGTGCCAGCAGTCCTGGGGACAGGGTTAACTATGGCTACACCTTC. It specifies CASSPGDRVNYGYTF.